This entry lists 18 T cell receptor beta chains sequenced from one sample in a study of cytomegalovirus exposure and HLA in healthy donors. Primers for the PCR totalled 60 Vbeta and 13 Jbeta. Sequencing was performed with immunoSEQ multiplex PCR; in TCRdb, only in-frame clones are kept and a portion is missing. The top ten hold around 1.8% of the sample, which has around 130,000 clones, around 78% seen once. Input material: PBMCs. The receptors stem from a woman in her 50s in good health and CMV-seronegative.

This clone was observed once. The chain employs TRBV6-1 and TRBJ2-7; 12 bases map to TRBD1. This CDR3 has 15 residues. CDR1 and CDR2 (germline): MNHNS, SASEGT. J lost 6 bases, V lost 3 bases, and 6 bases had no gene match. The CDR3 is CASSDTGTGGPEQYF. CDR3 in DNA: TGTGCCAGCAGTGACACCGGGACAGGGGGCCCCGAGCAGTACTTC.

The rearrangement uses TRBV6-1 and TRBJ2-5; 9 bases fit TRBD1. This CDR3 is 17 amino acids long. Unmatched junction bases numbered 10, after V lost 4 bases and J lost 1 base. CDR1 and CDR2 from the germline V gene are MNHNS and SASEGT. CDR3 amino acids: CASSVPSGTGFQETQYF. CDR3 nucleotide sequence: TGTGCCAGCAGTGTTCCCTCCGGGACAGGGTTCCAAGAGACCCAGTACTTC.

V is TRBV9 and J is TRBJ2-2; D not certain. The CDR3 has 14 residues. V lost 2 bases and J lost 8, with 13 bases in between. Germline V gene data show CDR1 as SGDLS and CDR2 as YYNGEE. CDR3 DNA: TGTGCCAGCAGCGTTACGCTAGACCGAGGGGAGCTGTTTTTT. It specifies CASSVTLDRGELFF. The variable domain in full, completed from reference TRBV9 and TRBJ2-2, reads DSGVTQTPKHLITATGQRVTLRCSPRSGDLSVYWYQQSLDQGLQFLIQYYNGEERAKGNILERFSAQQFPDLHSELNLSSLELGDSALYFCASSVTLDRGELFFGEGSRLTVL.

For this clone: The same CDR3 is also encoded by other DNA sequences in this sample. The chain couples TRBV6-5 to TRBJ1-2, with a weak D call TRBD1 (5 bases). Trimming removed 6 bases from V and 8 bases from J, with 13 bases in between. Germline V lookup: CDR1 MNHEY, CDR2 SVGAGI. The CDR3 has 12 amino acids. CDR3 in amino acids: CASRATGEGYTF. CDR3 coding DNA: TGTGCCAGCAGAGCCACAGGAGAAGGCTACACCTTC.

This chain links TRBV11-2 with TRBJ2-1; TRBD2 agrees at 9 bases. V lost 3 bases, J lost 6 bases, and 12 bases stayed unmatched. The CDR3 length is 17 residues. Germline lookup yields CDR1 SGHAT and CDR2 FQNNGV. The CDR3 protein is CASSFRLAGKFSNEQFF. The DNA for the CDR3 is TGTGCCAGCAGCTTCAGGCTAGCGGGAAAGTTCTCCAATGAGCAGTTCTTC.

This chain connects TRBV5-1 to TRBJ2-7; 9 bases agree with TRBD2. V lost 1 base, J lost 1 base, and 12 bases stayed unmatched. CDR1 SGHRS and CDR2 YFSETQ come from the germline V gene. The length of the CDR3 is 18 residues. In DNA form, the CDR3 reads TGCGCCAGCAGCTTGAGGACTAGCGCAGTCCCGCCTTCCTACGAGCAGTACGTC. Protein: CASSLRTSAVPPSYEQYV.

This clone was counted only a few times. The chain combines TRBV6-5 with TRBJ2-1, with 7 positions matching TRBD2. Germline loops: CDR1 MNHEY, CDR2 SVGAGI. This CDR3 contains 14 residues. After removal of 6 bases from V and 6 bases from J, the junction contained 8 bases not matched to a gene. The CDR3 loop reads CASSLGLEFNEQFF. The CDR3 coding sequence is TGTGCCAGCAGCCTTGGACTAGAGTTCAATGAGCAGTTCTTC.

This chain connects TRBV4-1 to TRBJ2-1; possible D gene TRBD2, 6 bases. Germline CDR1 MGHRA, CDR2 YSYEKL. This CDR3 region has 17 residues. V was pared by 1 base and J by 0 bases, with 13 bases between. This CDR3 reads CASSQARRASSYNEQFF. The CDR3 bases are TGCGCCAGCAGCCAAGCGCGGAGGGCAAGCTCCTACAATGAGCAGTTCTTC.

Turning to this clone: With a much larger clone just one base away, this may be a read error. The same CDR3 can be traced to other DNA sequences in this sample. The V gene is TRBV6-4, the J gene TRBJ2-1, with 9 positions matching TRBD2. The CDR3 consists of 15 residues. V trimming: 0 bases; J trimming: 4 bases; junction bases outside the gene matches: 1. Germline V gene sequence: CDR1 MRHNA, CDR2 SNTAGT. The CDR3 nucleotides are TGTGCCAGCAGTGACTCTAGCGGGAGTTACAATGAGCAGTTCTTC. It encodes CASSDSSGSYNEQFF.

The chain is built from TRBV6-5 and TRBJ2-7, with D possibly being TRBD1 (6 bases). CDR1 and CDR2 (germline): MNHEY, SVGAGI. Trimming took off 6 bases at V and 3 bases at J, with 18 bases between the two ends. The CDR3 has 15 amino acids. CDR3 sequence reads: CASSRPGRGGYEQYF. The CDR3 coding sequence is TGTGCCAGCAGCCGCCCGGGCAGGGGCGGCTACGAGCAGTACTTC.

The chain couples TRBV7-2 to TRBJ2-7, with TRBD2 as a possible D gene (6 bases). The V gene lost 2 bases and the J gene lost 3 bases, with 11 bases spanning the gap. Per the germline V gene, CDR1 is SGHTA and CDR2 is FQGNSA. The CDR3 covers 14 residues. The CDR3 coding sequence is TGTGCCAGCAGCTTAACGGCGGGGAGCTACGAGCAGTACTTC. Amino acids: CASSLTAGSYEQYF.

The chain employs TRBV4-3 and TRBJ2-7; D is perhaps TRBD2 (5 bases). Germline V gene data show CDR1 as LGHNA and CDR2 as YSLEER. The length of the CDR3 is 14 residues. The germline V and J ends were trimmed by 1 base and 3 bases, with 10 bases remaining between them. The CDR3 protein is CASSQVTLGYEQYF. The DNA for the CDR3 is TGCGCCAGCAGCCAAGTCACACTAGGCTACGAGCAGTACTTC.

The CDR3 nucleotides are TGTGCCAGCAGCTCCCGACTAGTTACGCAGTATTTT. It is translated as CASSSRLVTQYF. V gene TRBV7-2 combines with J gene TRBJ2-3, with D maybe TRBD2 (6 bases). Germline V lookup: CDR1 SGHTA, CDR2 FQGNSA. The V end lost 4 bases, the J end lost 8 bases, and 10 bases lay between the germline ends. The CDR3 length is 12 residues. Full variable domain (rest looked up from reference TRBV7-2 and TRBJ2-3): GAGVSQSPSNKVTEKGKDVELRCDPISGHTALYWYRQSLGQGLEFLIYFQGNSAPDKSGLPSDRFSAERTGGSVSTLTIQRTQQEDSAVYLCASSSRLVTQYFGPGTRLTVL.

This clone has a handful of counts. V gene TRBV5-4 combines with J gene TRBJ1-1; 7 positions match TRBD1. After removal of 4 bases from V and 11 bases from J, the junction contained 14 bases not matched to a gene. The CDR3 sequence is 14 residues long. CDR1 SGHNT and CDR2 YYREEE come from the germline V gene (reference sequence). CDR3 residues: CASSTTGESGEAFF. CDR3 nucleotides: TGTGCCAGCAGCACTACAGGGGAATCGGGGGAGGCTTTCTTT.

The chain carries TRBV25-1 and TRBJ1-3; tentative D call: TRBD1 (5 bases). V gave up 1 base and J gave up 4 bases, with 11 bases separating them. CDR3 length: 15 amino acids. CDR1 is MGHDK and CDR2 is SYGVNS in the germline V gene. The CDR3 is CASSEFGGNGNTIYF. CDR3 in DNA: TGTGCCAGCAGTGAATTTGGGGGGAACGGAAACACCATATATTTT.

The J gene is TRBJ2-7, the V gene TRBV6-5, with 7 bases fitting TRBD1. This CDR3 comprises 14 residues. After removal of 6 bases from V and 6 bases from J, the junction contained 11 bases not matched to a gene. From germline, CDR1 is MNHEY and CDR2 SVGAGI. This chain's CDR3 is CASSPGQALSEQYF. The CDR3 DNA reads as TGTGCCAGCAGCCCTGGACAGGCCTTATCCGAGCAGTACTTC.

CDR3: CASSPGQGTEAFF. In DNA form, the CDR3 reads TGCGCCAGCAGTCCCGGACAGGGGACTGAAGCTTTCTTT. The chain joins TRBV23-1 to TRBJ1-1, with 9 nucleotides matching TRBD1. TRBV23-1 is sorted into the ORF group, with uncertain function. The CDR3 length is 13 residues. The V and J ends lost 4 bases and 5 bases, in that order; junction bases with no gene match: 2.

CDR3 sequence: CASSLQGGSYEQYV. CDR3 coding DNA: TGCGCCAGCAGCTTGCAAGGCGGCTCCTACGAGCAGTACGTC. The chain employs TRBV5-1 and TRBJ2-7; D gene ambiguous. The CDR3 runs to 14 residues. V was shortened by 1 base and J by 0 bases, with 8 bases between the two germline ends. Germline lookup yields CDR1 SGHRS and CDR2 YFSETQ.